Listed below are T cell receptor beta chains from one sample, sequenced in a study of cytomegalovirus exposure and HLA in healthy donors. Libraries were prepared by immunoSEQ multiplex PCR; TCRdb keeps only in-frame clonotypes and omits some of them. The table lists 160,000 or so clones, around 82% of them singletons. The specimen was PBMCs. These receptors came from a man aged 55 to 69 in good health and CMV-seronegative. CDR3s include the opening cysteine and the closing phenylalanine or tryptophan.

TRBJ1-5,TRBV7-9,CASSRTGLDQPQHF
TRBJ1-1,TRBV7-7,CASSLANPGAFF
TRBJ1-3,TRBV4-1,CASSRILPKAESGNTIYF
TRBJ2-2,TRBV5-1,CASGPGQGFSWELFF
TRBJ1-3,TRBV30,CAWSWAVSGNTIYF
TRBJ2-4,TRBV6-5,CASAGGRGNIQYF
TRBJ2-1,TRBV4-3,CASSRDFSGTGGSDEQFF
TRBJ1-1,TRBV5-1,CASSLEGQGWTEAFF
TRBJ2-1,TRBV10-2,CASTGLAGTRGNEQFF
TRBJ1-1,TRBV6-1,CASSLLGSTEAFF
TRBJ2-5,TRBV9,CASSVGTSHQETQYF
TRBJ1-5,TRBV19,CASSINDKAPSNQPQHF
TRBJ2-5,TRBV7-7,CASSPTSLAGQETQYF